This is a list of T cell receptor beta chains from one sample in a study of shared clonotypes between healthy human individuals. Profiled with immunoSEQ multiplex PCR; TCRdb holds only in-frame clones, not every one. The sample has just over 2,000,000 clones; just under 95% are singletons. The specimen was naive CD8+ T cells sorted from blood. These receptors originate from a man between 18 and 29 years old in good health. Each CDR3 is given with its conserved first and last residue. The order of the fields is J gene, clone size, V gene, D gene, CDR3 protein, CDR3 DNA. A D gene is named only where the DNA matches it firmly. Clone size is shown for a subset of rows, as once, few, many or a class of expanded clone.

J gene: TRBJ2-7; clone size: NA; V gene: TRBV6-4; D gene: TRBD2; CDR3 protein: CASKGGSYEQYF; CDR3 DNA: TGTGCCAGCAAGGGCGGGAGCTACGAGCAGTACTTC
J gene: TRBJ2-1; clone size: NA; V gene: TRBV4-1; D gene: NA; CDR3 protein: CASSQDNDFYNEQFF; CDR3 DNA: TGCGCCAGCAGCCAAGATAATGACTTTTACAATGAGCAGTTCTTC
J gene: TRBJ2-1; clone size: once; V gene: TRBV5-6; D gene: NA; CDR3 protein: CASSPASNEQFF; CDR3 DNA: TGTGCCAGCAGCCCGGCTTCCAATGAGCAGTTCTTC
J gene: TRBJ2-1; clone size: NA; V gene: TRBV27; D gene: NA; CDR3 protein: CASSLLGGGGFHNEQFF; CDR3 DNA: TGTGCCAGCAGTTTATTGGGGGGTGGAGGCTTTCACAATGAGCAGTTCTTC
J gene: TRBJ1-6; clone size: NA; V gene: TRBV27; D gene: NA; CDR3 protein: CASTGGGGSPLHF; CDR3 DNA: TGTGCCAGCACTGGCGGGGGAGGATCACCCCTCCACTTT
J gene: TRBJ2-7; clone size: NA; V gene: TRBV11-3; D gene: TRBD2; CDR3 protein: CASSTSGASYEQYF; CDR3 DNA: TGTGCCAGCAGTACTAGCGGAGCATCCTACGAGCAGTACTTC
J gene: TRBJ2-5; clone size: NA; V gene: TRBV7-6; D gene: TRBD1; CDR3 protein: CASSPGQGYQETQYF; CDR3 DNA: TGTGCTAGCAGTCCGGGACAGGGGTACCAAGAGACCCAGTACTTC
J gene: TRBJ2-2; clone size: NA; V gene: TRBV5-4; D gene: NA; CDR3 protein: CASSPRGGELFF; CDR3 DNA: TGTGCCAGCAGCCCGAGAGGCGGGGAGCTGTTTTTT
J gene: TRBJ2-1; clone size: NA; V gene: TRBV19; D gene: TRBD2; CDR3 protein: CASSPPGLALYNEQFF; CDR3 DNA: TGTGCCAGTAGTCCCCCGGGACTAGCGCTTTACAATGAGCAGTTCTTC
J gene: TRBJ2-7; clone size: NA; V gene: TRBV5-4; D gene: NA; CDR3 protein: CASSLAVKSYEQYF; CDR3 DNA: TGTGCCAGCAGCTTGGCGGTGAAATCCTACGAGCAGTACTTC
J gene: TRBJ1-1; clone size: NA; V gene: TRBV30; D gene: TRBD1; CDR3 protein: CAWSAQGATEAFF; CDR3 DNA: TGTGCCTGGAGTGCCCAGGGGGCAACTGAAGCTTTCTTT